Below are 11 T cell receptor beta chains sequenced from a single sample in a study of OX40 agonist ivuxolimab in advanced cancers. The method was immunoSEQ multiplex PCR; TCRdb's version includes in-frame clones alone and lacks a portion of them. In the table there are tens of thousands of clones, roughly three quarters of which are singletons. This sample comprised CD4+ or CD8+ T cells sorted from blood, obtained in a trial of the OX40 agonist ivuxolimab. These receptors all come from an adult with an advanced solid tumor such as melanoma, head and neck, liver or kidney cancer.

This clone was detected only a few times. The chain links TRBV9 to TRBJ2-6; possible D gene TRBD1, 5 bases. Per germline, CDR1 SGDLS and CDR2 YYNGEE. The CDR3 sequence is 17 residues long. The V end lost 2 bases, the J end lost 3 bases, and 15 bases lay between the germline ends. The CDR3 DNA is TGTGCCAGCAGCGTTGGCAGGGCGGCTAGTGGGGCCAACGTCCTGACTTTC. Its protein product is CASSVGRAASGANVLTF.

V usage is TRBV11-3 and J usage is TRBJ2-1, with 8 bases aligning to TRBD2. After removal of 5 bases from V and 5 bases from J, the junction contained 8 bases not matched to a gene. This CDR3 contains 15 residues. Looked up from germline, CDR1 is SGHNT and CDR2 is YENEEA. CDR3 in DNA: TGTGCCAGCAGCCCCCGGCGGGGGGACCACAATGAGCAGTTCTTC. Its translation is CASSPRRGDHNEQFF.

The V gene is TRBV30, the J gene TRBJ2-5, with D possibly called TRBD1 or TRBD2 (6 bases each). The J call may be in error: the DNA end matches TRBJ2-7 better. CDR3 size: 12 residues. Germline V gene data show CDR1 as GTSNPN and CDR2 as SVGIG (reference sequence). CDR3 amino acids: CAWSEGGYEQYF. The DNA for the CDR3 is TGTGCCTGGAGTGAAGGGGGGTACGAGCAGTACTTC.

This clone appeared a few times. The CDR3, as DNA: TGTGCCAGCAGGGGACAGGGGGCAAACGGGGAGCTGTTTTTT. It yields the protein CASRGQGANGELFF. The chain is built from TRBV6-1 and TRBJ2-2, with 12 bases aligning to TRBD1. V was pared by 6 bases and J by 7 bases, with 3 bases of the junction left unmatched. The CDR3 runs 14 residues. Germline V gives CDR1 MNHNS, CDR2 SASEGT.

This clone was picked up a small number of times. This chain links TRBV6-1 with TRBJ2-7; 10 positions agree with TRBD1. This CDR3 is 12 amino acids long. V was clipped by 8 bases and J by 3 bases; unmatched bases: 1. Germline assignment: CDR1 MNHNS and CDR2 SASEGT. CDR3 protein: CASGDRGYEQYF. CDR3 bases: TGTGCCAGCGGGGACAGGGGCTACGAGCAGTACTTC.

The chain has TRBV5-1 and TRBJ1-5; D is ambiguous. The length of the CDR3 is 15 residues. The V and J ends lost 4 bases and 1 base respectively, with 12 bases between them. Germline-derived CDR1 and CDR2 are SGHRS and YFSETQ. CDR3 coding DNA: TGCGCCAGCAGCCCCGGAGGGTCGAGCAATCAGCCCCAGCATTTT. Residues: CASSPGGSSNQPQHF.

The chain employs TRBV9 and TRBJ1-3; the D is unclear. Trimming left V 4 bases short and J 4 bases short, with 18 bases between. This CDR3 has 16 amino acids. CDR1 is SGDLS and CDR2 is YYNGEE in the germline V gene. CDR3 in DNA: TGTGCCAGCAGCTCGCCCTCAAGGGCTTCGGGAAACACCATATATTTT. This codes for CASSSPSRASGNTIYF.

The gene calls are TRBV6-6 and TRBJ2-7; D assignment may be TRBD1 or TRBD2 (5 bases each). V gave up 3 bases and J gave up 7 bases, with 19 bases separating them. Germline CDR1 and CDR2: MNHNY and SVGAGI (reference sequence). This CDR3 contains 15 residues. CDR3 loop: CASSYPPGRLLEQYF. The CDR3 region has the DNA TGTGCCAGCAGTTATCCGCCGGGACGGCTCTTGGAGCAGTACTTC.

There are a few counts of this clone. The DNA of the CDR3 is TGTGCCAGCAGCCATTTGACAGGGACCGCCGGGGAGCTGTTTTTT. Translation: CASSHLTGTAGELFF. The J gene is TRBJ2-2, the V gene TRBV7-3; TRBD1 agrees at 7 bases. Trimming at V came to 5 bases and at J to 6 bases, leaving 9 bases not matched to a gene. Per germline, CDR1 SGHTA and CDR2 FQGTGA. CDR3 size: 15 residues.

The rearrangement joins TRBV30 to TRBJ1-1; D gene uncertain. The CDR3 consists of 10 residues. Deletions cut 0 bases from V and 11 bases from J, with 7 bases between. Germline-derived CDR1 and CDR2 are GTSNPN and SVGIG (reference sequence). The DNA of the CDR3 is TGTGCCTGGAGTGTGGGTGGGGCTTTCTTT. This sequence encodes CAWSVGGAFF.

This sequence joins TRBV29-1 and TRBJ1-2; 7 nucleotides align to TRBD1. Trimming at V came to 6 bases and at J to 3 bases, leaving 4 bases not matched to a gene. The CDR3 consists of 12 residues. Germline V gene data show CDR1 as SQVTM and CDR2 as ANQGSEA. The CDR3 coding sequence is TGCAGCGTAGACACAGGGGACTATGGCTACACCTTC. It encodes CSVDTGDYGYTF.